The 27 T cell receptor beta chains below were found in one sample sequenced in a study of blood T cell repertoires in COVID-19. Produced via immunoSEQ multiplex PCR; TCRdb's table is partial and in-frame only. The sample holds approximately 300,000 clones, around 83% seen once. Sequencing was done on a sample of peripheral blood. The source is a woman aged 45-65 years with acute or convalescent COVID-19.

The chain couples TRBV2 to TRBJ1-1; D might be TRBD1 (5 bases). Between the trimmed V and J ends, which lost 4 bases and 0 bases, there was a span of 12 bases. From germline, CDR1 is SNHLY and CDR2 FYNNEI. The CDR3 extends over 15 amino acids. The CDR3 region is CASSGSGRVNTEAFF. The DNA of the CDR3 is TGTGCCAGCAGTGGATCCGGCAGGGTGAACACTGAAGCTTTCTTT.

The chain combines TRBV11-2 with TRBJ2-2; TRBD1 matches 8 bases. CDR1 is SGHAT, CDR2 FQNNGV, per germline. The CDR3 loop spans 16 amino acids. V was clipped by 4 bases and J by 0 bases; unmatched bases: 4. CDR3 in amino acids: CASSSTGAANTGELFF. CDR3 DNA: TGTGCCAGCAGCTCGACAGGGGCGGCGAACACCGGGGAGCTGTTTTTT.

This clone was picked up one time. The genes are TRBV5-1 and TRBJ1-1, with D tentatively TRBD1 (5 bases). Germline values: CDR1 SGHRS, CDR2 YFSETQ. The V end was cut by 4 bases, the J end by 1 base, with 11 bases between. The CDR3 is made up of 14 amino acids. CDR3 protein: CASSAGLTNTEAFF. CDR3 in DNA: TGCGCCAGCAGCGCGGGACTCACGAACACTGAAGCTTTCTTT.

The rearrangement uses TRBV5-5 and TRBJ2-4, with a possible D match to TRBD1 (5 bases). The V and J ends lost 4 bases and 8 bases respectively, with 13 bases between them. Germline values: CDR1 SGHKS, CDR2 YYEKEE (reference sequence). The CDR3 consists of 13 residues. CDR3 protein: CASSPKQGYIQYF. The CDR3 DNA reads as TGTGCCAGCAGCCCAAAGCAGGGATACATTCAGTACTTC.

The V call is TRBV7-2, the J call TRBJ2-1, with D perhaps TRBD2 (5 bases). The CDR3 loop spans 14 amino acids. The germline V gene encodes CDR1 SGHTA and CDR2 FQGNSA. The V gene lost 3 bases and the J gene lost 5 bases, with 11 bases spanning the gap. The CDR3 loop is CASSFRTGNNEQFF. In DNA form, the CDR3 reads TGTGCCAGCAGCTTCAGGACTGGGAACAATGAGCAGTTCTTC.

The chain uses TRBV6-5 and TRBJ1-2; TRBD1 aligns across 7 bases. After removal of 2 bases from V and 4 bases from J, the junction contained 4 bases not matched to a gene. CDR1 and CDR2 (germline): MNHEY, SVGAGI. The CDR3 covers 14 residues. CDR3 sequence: CASSYGRQGYGYTF. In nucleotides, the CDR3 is TGTGCCAGCAGTTACGGCCGACAGGGCTATGGCTACACCTTC.

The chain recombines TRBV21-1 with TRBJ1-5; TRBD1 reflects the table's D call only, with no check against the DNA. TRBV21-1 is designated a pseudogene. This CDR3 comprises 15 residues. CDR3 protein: CASSKVDRGPQPQHF. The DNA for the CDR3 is TGTGCCAGCAGCAAAGTTGACAGGGGGCCTCAGCCCCAGCATTTT.

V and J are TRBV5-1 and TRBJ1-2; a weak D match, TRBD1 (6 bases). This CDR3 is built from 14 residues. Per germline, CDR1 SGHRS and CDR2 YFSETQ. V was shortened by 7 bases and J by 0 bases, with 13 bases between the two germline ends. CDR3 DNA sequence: TGCGCCAGCGGGGAGACAGGTCCTAACTATGGCTACACCTTC. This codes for CASGETGPNYGYTF.

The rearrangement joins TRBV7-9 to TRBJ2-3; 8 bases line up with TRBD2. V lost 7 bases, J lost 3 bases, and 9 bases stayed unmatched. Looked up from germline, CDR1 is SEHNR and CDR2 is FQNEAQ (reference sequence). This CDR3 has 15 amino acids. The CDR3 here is CASTPPGGETDTQYF. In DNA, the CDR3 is TGTGCCAGCACCCCCCCGGGAGGGGAGACAGATACGCAGTATTTT.

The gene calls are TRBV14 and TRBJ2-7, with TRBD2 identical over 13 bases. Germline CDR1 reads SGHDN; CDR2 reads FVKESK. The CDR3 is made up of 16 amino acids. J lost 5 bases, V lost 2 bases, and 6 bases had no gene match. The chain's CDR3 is CASSQIGTSGIHEQYF. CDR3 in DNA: TGTGCCAGCAGCCAAATCGGGACTAGCGGGATACACGAGCAGTACTTC. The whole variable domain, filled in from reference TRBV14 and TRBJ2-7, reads EAGVTQFPSHSVIEKGQTVTLRCDPISGHDNLYWYRRVMGKEIKFLLHFVKESKQDESGMPNNRFLAERTGGTYSTLKVQPAELEDSGVYFCASSQIGTSGIHEQYFGPGTRLTVT.

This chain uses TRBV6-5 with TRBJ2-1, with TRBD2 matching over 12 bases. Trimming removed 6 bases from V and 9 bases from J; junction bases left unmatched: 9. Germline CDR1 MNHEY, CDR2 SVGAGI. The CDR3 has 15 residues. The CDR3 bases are TGTGCCAGCAGCCGTTCGACTAGCGGGAGTACTGAGCAGTTCTTC. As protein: CASSRSTSGSTEQFF.

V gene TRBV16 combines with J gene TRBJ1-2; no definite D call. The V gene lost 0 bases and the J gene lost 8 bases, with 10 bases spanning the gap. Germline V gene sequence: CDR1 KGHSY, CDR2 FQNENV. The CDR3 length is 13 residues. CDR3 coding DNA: TGTGCCAGCAGCCAATCGACTGCCGAGGGCTACACCTTC. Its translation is CASSQSTAEGYTF.

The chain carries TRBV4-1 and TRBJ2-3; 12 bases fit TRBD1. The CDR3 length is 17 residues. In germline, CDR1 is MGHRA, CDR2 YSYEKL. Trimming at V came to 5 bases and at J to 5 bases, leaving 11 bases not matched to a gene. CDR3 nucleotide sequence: TGCGCCAGCAGCTACCCCCGGGACAGGGGGCCCCAAGATACGCAGTATTTT. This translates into CASSYPRDRGPQDTQYF.

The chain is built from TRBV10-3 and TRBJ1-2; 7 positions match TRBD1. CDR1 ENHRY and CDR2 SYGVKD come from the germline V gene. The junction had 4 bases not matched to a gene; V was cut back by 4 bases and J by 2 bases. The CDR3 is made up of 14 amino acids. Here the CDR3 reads CAISGGQLNYGYTF. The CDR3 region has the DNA TGTGCCATCAGTGGGGGACAGCTGAACTATGGCTACACCTTC.

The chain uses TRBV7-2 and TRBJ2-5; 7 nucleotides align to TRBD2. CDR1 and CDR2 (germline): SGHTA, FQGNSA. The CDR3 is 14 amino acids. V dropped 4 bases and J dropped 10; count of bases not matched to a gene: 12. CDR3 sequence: CASSSKDRAGDQYF. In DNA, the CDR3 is TGTGCCAGCAGCTCTAAGGACCGGGCGGGGGACCAGTACTTC. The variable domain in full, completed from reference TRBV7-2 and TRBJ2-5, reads GAGVSQSPSNKVTEKGKDVELRCDPISGHTALYWYRQSLGQGLEFLIYFQGNSAPDKSGLPSDRFSAERTGGSVSTLTIQRTQQEDSAVYLCASSSKDRAGDQYFGPGTRLLVL.

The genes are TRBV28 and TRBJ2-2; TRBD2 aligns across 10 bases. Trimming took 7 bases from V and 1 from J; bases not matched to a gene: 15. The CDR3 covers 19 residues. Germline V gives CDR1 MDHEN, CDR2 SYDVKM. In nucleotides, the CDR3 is TGTGCCAGCAACCTCTCCGGGACTAGCGCCTTTCGGAACACCGGGGAGCTGTTTTTT. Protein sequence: CASNLSGTSAFRNTGELFF. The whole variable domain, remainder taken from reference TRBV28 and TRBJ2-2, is DVKVTQSSRYLVKRTGEKVFLECVQDMDHENMFWYRQDPGLGLRLIYFSYDVKMKEKGDIPEGYSVSREKKERFSLILESASTNQTSMYLCASNLSGTSAFRNTGELFFGEGSRLTVL.

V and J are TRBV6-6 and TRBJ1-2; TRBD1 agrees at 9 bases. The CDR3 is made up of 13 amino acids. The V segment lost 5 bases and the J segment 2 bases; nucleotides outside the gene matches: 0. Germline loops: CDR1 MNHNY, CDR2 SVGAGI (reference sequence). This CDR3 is CASSGTGNYGYTF. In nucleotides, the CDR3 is TGTGCCAGCAGTGGGACAGGGAACTATGGCTACACCTTC.

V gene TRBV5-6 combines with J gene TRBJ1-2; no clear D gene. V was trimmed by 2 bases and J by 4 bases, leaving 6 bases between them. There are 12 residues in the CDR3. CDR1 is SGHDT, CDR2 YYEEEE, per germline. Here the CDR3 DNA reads TGTGCCAGCAGCTTAGACACCTATGGCTACACCTTC. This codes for CASSLDTYGYTF.

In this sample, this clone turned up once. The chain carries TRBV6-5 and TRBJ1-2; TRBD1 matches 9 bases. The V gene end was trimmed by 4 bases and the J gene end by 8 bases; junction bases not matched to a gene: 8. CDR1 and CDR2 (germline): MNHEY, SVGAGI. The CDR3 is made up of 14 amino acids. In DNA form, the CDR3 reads TGTGCCAGCAGTTGGCGACAGGGGGAATGGGGCTACACCTTC. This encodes CASSWRQGEWGYTF.

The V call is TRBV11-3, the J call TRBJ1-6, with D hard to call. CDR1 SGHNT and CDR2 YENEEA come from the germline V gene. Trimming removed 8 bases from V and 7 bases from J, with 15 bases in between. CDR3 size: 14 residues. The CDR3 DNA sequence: TGTGCCAGCCGACTCCCCCCACGGAATTCACCCCTCCACTTT. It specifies CASRLPPRNSPLHF.

Here the CDR3 reads CASSLGTGKTDTQYF. Written as DNA, the CDR3 is TGTGCCAGCAGCTTAGGAACAGGGAAGACAGATACGCAGTATTTT. The chain carries TRBV13 and TRBJ2-3, with a possible D match to TRBD1 (6 bases). Per germline, CDR1 PRHDT and CDR2 FYEKMQ (reference sequence). The V end lost 0 bases, the J end lost 3 bases, and 10 bases lay between the germline ends. The CDR3 runs to 15 residues.

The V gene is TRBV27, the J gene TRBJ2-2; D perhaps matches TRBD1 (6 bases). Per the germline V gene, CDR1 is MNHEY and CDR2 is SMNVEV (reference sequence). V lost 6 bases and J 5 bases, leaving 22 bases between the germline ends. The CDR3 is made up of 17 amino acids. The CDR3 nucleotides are TGTGCCAGCAGGCCTGACAGGTTCAAGGGTAGGACCGGGGAGCTGTTTTTT. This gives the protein CASRPDRFKGRTGELFF.

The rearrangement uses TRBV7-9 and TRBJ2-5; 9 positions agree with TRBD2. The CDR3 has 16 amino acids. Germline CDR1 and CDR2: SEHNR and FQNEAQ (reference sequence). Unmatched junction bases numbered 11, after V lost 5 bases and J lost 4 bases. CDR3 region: CASSPGTSPWGETQYF. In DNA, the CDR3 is TGTGCCAGCAGCCCCGGGACTAGCCCATGGGGAGAGACCCAGTACTTC.

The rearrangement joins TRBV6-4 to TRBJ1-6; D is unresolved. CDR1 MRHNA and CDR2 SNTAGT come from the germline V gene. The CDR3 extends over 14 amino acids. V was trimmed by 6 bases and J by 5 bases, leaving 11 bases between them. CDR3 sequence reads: CASRVGADNSPLHF. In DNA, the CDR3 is TGTGCCAGCAGAGTCGGAGCCGATAATTCACCCCTCCACTTT.

The DNA for the CDR3 is TGTGCCAGTAGTTCTTCGGACAGGGGAAAGGATGAAAAACTGTTTTTT. Translation: CASSSSDRGKDEKLFF. J is TRBJ1-4 and V is TRBV19; 9 nucleotides match TRBD1. Looked up from germline, CDR1 is LNHDA and CDR2 is SQIVND (reference sequence). The V and J ends lost 5 bases and 6 bases, in that order; junction bases with no gene match: 10. This CDR3 is built from 16 residues. Together with reference TRBV19 and TRBJ1-4, the CDR3 gives the full variable domain: DGGITQSPKYLFRKEGQNVTLSCEQNLNHDAMYWYRQDPGQGLRLIYYSQIVNDFQKGDIAEGYSVSREKKESFPLTVTSAQKNPTAFYLCASSSSDRGKDEKLFFGSGTQLSVL.

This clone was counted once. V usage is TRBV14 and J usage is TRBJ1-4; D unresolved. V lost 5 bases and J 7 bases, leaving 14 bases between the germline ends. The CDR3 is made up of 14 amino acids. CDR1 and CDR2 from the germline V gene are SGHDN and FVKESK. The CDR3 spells CASSGDGVIEKLFF. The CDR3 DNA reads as TGTGCCAGCAGCGGAGACGGCGTGATTGAAAAACTGTTTTTT.

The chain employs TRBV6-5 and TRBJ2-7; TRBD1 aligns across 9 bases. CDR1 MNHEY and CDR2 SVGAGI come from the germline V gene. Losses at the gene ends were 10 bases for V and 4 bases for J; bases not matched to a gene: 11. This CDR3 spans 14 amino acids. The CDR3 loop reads CATSRGQGPYEQYV. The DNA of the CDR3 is TGTGCCACCTCACGAGGACAGGGGCCATACGAGCAGTACGTC.